This T cell receptor (beta chain) was captured in a study of cytomegalovirus exposure and HLA in healthy donors. Germline V gene lookup returns CDR1 MDHEN and CDR2 SYDVKM. This CDR3 has 14 residues. Losses at the gene ends were 5 bases for V and 6 bases for J; bases not matched to a gene: 8. Primers included in the PCR were 60 Vbeta and 13 Jbeta primers. Method: immunoSEQ multiplex PCR; TCRdb's copy keeps in-frame clones and lacks some. The sample shows approximately 180,000 clones, about 86% of them seen only once. Sequenced: PBMCs. This TCR came from a woman in her twenties or thirties in good health and CMV-seronegative. The chain couples TRBV28 to TRBJ1-2; 8 bases fit TRBD1. The CDR3, as DNA: TGTGCCAGCAGTCTCCCGGACAGGGAAGATGGCTACACCTTC. It is translated as CASSLPDREDGYTF.